This T cell receptor beta chain came from a study of T-cell reconstitution after alpha-beta-depleted transplantation in children. Regarding the study as a whole: After one year, T-cell counts and TCRbeta diversity mostly came from new T cells. At day 60, the high TCRbeta diversity found in some patients originated from recipient T cells and thymic progenitors that had survived.

TCRbeta library preparation incorporated unique molecular identifiers. TCRdb recomputed calls from the PCR reads with MiXCR, one row per CDR3 protein. This sample has 400,000 to 450,000 distinct CDR3 sequences, with roughly 43% found just once. This CDR3 is built from 16 residues. Trimming removed 0 bases from V and 5 bases from J, with 15 bases in between. Germline CDR1 reads MNHEY; CDR2 reads SVGAGI. As concerns this clonotype: What it binds is unknown.

The source is a girl aged 2-10 years with aplastic anemia, due to receive a stem cell transplant. The sample in question was PBMCs, obtained before TCRalphabeta/CD19-depleted stem cell transplant. This chain joins TRBV6-5 and TRBJ2-3; D is tentatively TRBD1 or TRBD2 (5 bases each). For the CDR3, the DNA is TGTGCCAGCAGTTACTCTGGGGGAGCGCGAATAGATACGCAGTATTTT. Amino acid sequence: CASSYSGGARIDTQYF.